The next 9 T cell receptor beta chains were all read from a single sample in a study of vaccination and CD4 T cells after COVID-19. An Oncomine TCR Beta short-read assay was used to sequence the DNA from cultured CD4+ T cells. TCRdb passed the PCR reads through MiXCR, listing each CDR3 protein once. The table lists about 26,000 distinct CDR3 sequences, around two fifths of them singletons. Time point denoted: late sampling 161 to 241 days after vaccination in a few convalescent patients. The treatment denotes: roughly 11-day PBMC culture with coronavirus spike peptide pools or control peptides (ViraFEST assay). For these TCRs, the target antigens are not known. This material consisted of CD4+ T cells from blood, cultured in vitro, taken about 7 months after SARS-CoV-2 vaccination. The receptors stem from a human donor who had recovered from COVID-19.

The sample holds a few counts of this clonotype. This chain joins TRBV20-1 and TRBJ2-3, with D possibly being TRBD2 (5 bases). Germline loops: CDR1 DFQATT, CDR2 SNEGSKA (reference sequence). The V end was cut by 5 bases, the J end by 6 bases, with 9 bases between. CDR3 length: 11 residues. Here the CDR3 reads CSAQRSDTQYF. For the CDR3, the DNA is TGCAGTGCTCAGCGGTCTGATACGCAGTATTTT.

The chain joins TRBV6-1 to TRBJ1-5; perhaps TRBD1 as D (6 bases). CDR3 size: 14 residues. Germline-derived CDR1 and CDR2 are MNHNS and SASEGT. V lost 6 bases and J 6 bases, leaving 15 bases between the germline ends. CDR3 in amino acids: CASRGRGHSQPQHF. The CDR3 coding sequence is TGTGCCAGCAGGGGGCGGGGGCACAGTCAGCCCCAGCATTTT.

This clonotype was seen only a few times. V and J are TRBV20-1 and TRBJ2-1; 8 bases are shared with TRBD2. The J call may be in error: the DNA end matches TRBJ2-7 better. Germline assignment: CDR1 DFQATT and CDR2 SNEGSKA (reference sequence). The CDR3 spans 15 residues. This CDR3 is CSARESGTGGAEQYF. The CDR3, as DNA: TGCAGTGCTAGAGAGTCGGGAACGGGAGGGGCCGAGCAGTACTTC.

The CDR3 DNA sequence: TGCAGTGCTGTCCGACTAGCGGGAATAGATGAGCAGTTCTTC. This translates into CSAVRLAGIDEQFF. The chain combines TRBV20-1 with TRBJ2-1; 11 nucleotides line up with TRBD2. J gave up 8 bases and V 5 bases, and 8 bases lay outside the gene matches. Germline V gives CDR1 DFQATT, CDR2 SNEGSKA (reference sequence). This CDR3 spans 14 amino acids.

CDR3 bases: TGCGCCAGCAGCCCTAAAACCGCTAACTATGGCTACACCTTC. Translated: CASSPKTANYGYTF. The chain uses TRBV5-1 and TRBJ1-2, with D unclear. This CDR3 is 14 amino acids long. V was shortened by 4 bases and J by 0 bases, with 10 bases between the two germline ends. The germline V gene encodes CDR1 SGHRS and CDR2 YFSETQ.

The chain joins TRBV6-1 to TRBJ2-2; no clear D gene. Trimming stripped 2 bases from V and 2 bases from J, with 6 bases between. The V gene's germline CDR1 is MNHNS and CDR2 SASEGT. The CDR3 extends over 14 amino acids. Here the CDR3 reads CASSETGNTGELFF. CDR3 bases: TGTGCCAGCAGTGAAACGGGCAACACCGGGGAGCTGTTTTTT.

This clonotype was recorded once. This sequence joins TRBV29-1 and TRBJ2-1; no firm D call. The CDR3 covers 16 residues. The germline gives CDR1 SQVTM, CDR2 ANQGSEA. Trimming pared 0 bases from V and 2 bases from J, leaving 14 bases between. CDR3 amino acids: CSVEDPAGRTYNEQFF. For the CDR3, the DNA is TGCAGCGTTGAAGATCCGGCAGGCCGAACCTACAATGAGCAGTTCTTC.

The genes are TRBV20-1 and TRBJ2-5; either TRBD1 or TRBD2 may fit D (5 bases each). This CDR3 region has 15 residues. V shed 1 base and J shed 0 bases, with 12 bases lying between them. CDR1 is DFQATT and CDR2 is SNEGSKA in the germline V gene (reference sequence). CDR3 sequence (DNA): TGCAGTGCTAGAGTCACAGGAGGCGACCAAGAGACCCAGTACTTC. Translated, it gives CSARVTGGDQETQYF.

Regarding this clonotype: An end of the junction differs from the germline gene, which may be a read error. J is TRBJ1-2 and V is TRBV28; 10 bases align to TRBD1. The germline V gene has CDR1 MDHEN and CDR2 SYDVKM. There are 15 residues in the CDR3. This CDR3 reads CASRPAGTGDHGYTF. The CDR3 DNA is TGTGCCAGCAGACCCGCCGGGACAGGGGACCATGGCTACACCTTT.